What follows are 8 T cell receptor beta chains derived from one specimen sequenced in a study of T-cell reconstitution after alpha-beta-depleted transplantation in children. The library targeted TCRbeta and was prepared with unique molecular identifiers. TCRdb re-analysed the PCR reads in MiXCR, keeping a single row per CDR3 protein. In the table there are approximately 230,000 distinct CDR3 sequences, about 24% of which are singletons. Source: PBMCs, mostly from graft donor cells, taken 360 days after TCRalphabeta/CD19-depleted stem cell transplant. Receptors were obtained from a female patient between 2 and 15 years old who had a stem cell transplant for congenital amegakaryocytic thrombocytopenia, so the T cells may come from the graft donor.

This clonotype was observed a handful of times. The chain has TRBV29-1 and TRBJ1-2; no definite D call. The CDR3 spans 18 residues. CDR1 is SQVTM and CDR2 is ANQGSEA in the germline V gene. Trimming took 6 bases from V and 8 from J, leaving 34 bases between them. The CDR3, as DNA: TGCAGCGTGACTACAACACCGAATCCGACTGGAATGCTAGGGGGCTACACCTTC. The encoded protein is CSVTTTPNPTGMLGGYTF.

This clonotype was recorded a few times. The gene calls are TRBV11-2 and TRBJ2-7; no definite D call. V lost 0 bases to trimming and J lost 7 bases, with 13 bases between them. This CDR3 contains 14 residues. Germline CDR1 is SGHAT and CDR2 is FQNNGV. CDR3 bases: TGTGCCAGCAGCTTAGAGTCATTCGGGCGGGAGCAGTACTTC. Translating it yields CASSLESFGREQYF.

The CDR3 sequence is CASSLVSQGVDYEQYF. Here the CDR3 DNA reads TGTGCCAGCAGCTTAGTGTCTCAGGGAGTCGACTACGAGCAGTACTTC. The chain links TRBV11-2 to TRBJ2-7; the D gene could be TRBD1 or TRBD2 (5 bases each). From germline, CDR1 is SGHAT and CDR2 FQNNGV. The CDR3 has 16 residues. The ends were cut back, 1 base at V and 3 bases at J, with 16 bases in the middle.

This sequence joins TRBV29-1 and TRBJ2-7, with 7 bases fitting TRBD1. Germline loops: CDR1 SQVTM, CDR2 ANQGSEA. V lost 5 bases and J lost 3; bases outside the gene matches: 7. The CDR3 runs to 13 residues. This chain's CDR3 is CSVRRQGDYEQYF. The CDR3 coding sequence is TGCAGCGTTCGTAGGCAGGGGGACTACGAGCAGTACTTC.

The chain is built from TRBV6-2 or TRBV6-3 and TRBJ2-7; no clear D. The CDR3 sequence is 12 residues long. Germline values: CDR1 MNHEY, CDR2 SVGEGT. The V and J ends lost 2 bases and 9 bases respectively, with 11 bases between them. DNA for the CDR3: TGTGCCAGCAGTTACAATGACAAAGTGCAGTACTTC. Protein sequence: CASSYNDKVQYF.

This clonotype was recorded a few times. DNA of the CDR3: TGTGCCAGCAGTTACTCGAGGGGGGGCACAGATACGCAGTATTTT. This codes for CASSYSRGGTDTQYF. V gene TRBV6-2 or TRBV6-3 combines with J gene TRBJ2-3; D might be TRBD1 or TRBD2, each matching 6 bases. The germline CDR1 and CDR2 sequences are MNHEY and SVGEGT. The CDR3 spans 15 residues. Deletions cut 0 bases from V and 1 base from J, with 8 bases between.

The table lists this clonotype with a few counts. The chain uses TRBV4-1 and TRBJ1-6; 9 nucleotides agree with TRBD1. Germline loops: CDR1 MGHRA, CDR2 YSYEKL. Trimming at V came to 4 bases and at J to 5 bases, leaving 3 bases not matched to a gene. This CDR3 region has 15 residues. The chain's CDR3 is CASSLGTGNNSPLHF. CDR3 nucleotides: TGCGCCAGCAGCCTCGGGACAGGGAATAATTCACCCCTCCACTTT.

CDR3 DNA: TGTGCCAGCAGGGACTTCTACACTGAAGCTTTCTTT. Its translation: CASRDFYTEAFF. The chain joins TRBV25-1 to TRBJ1-1; no firm D call. This CDR3 comprises 12 residues. In germline, CDR1 is MGHDK, CDR2 SYGVNS. V was cut by 6 bases and J by 3 bases, with 8 bases left in between.